This passage covers 11 T cell receptor beta chains from one sample sequenced in a study of blood T cell repertoires in COVID-19. Profiled with immunoSEQ multiplex PCR; TCRdb holds only in-frame clones, not every one. The table records a few hundred thousand clones, 86% of them present only once. Sequencing was performed on peripheral blood. All receptors derive from a man aged 35-49 years who had recovered from COVID-19.

The rearrangement joins TRBV5-4 to TRBJ2-1, with 7 nucleotides matching TRBD1. Germline trimming cut 4 bases from V and 7 bases from J; bases unmatched to any gene: 11. Germline CDR1 SGHNT, CDR2 YYREEE (reference sequence). This CDR3 has 15 residues. CDR3 in amino acids: CASSLSPGQINEQFF. CDR3 DNA: TGTGCCAGCAGCCTCAGTCCGGGACAGATAAATGAGCAGTTCTTC.

The chain couples TRBV5-6 to TRBJ1-2; D is undetermined. The CDR3 covers 15 residues. Germline V gives CDR1 SGHDT, CDR2 YYEEEE. V was cut by 4 bases and J by 8 bases, with 21 bases left in between. The CDR3: CASSATRGLASGYTF. The CDR3 DNA sequence: TGTGCCAGCAGCGCAACACGCGGACTAGCTTCAGGCTACACCTTC.

The CDR3 region is CASSLGATGFGYTF. For the CDR3, the DNA is TGCGCCAGCAGCTTGGGGGCGACAGGGTTCGGCTACACCTTC. The chain combines TRBV5-1 with TRBJ1-2; TRBD1 matches 7 bases. The V gene's germline CDR1 is SGHRS and CDR2 YFSETQ. V was clipped by 0 bases and J by 8 bases; unmatched bases: 7. The CDR3 covers 14 residues. Full variable domain (remainder filled in from reference TRBV5-1 and TRBJ1-2): KAGVTQTPRYLIKTRGQQVTLSCSPISGHRSVSWYQQTPGQGLQFLFEYFSETQRNKGNFPGRFSGRQFSNSRSEMNVSTLELGDSALYLCASSLGATGFGYTFGSGTRLTVV.

The chain recombines TRBV7-2 with TRBJ1-5; D may be TRBD1 (5 bases). The CDR3 spans 16 residues. The germline V gene has CDR1 SGHTA and CDR2 FQGNSA. Trimming cost V 5 bases and J 2 bases, with 16 bases left between them. DNA of the CDR3: TGTGCCAGCAGCCCTGGGGGAAGACTAGGCAATCAGCCCCAGCATTTT. This encodes CASSPGGRLGNQPQHF.

The V gene is TRBV5-1, the J gene TRBJ2-1; possibly TRBD1 for D (6 bases). V lost 6 bases, J lost 1 base, and 11 bases lay in between. The CDR3 totals 14 residues. Per germline, CDR1 SGHRS and CDR2 YFSETQ. CDR3 region: CASNLGGSYNEQFF. The CDR3 DNA reads TGCGCCAGCAATCTAGGGGGTTCCTACAATGAGCAGTTCTTC.

The rearrangement links TRBV7-2 to TRBJ2-7; 8 nucleotides align to TRBD2. Germline V gene lookup returns CDR1 SGHTA and CDR2 FQGNSA. Trimming took 5 bases from V and 6 from J; bases not matched to a gene: 6. The CDR3 has 13 amino acids. This CDR3 reads CASSRVAGREQYF. CDR3 nucleotide sequence: TGTGCCAGCAGCCGAGTAGCGGGGCGCGAGCAGTACTTC. Supplemented by reference TRBV7-2 and TRBJ2-7, the full variable domain reads GAGVSQSPSNKVTEKGKDVELRCDPISGHTALYWYRQSLGQGLEFLIYFQGNSAPDKSGLPSDRFSAERTGGSVSTLTIQRTQQEDSAVYLCASSRVAGREQYFGPGTRLTVT.

The chain carries TRBV6-6 and TRBJ1-6; 8 bases are a match to TRBD1. The V segment lost 0 bases and the J segment 7 bases; nucleotides outside the gene matches: 2. The germline gives CDR1 MNHNY, CDR2 SVGAGI (reference sequence). The CDR3 is 15 residues long. The CDR3 bases are TGTGCCAGCAGTTACTCGCAGGGGGCAAATTCACCCCTCCACTTT. Protein sequence: CASSYSQGANSPLHF.

The chain joins TRBV7-2 to TRBJ1-1, with 8 bases lining up with TRBD1. CDR3 size: 15 residues. The V and J ends lost 9 bases and 1 base, in that order; junction bases with no gene match: 10. CDR1 is SGHTA, CDR2 FQGNSA, per germline. The CDR3 nucleotides are TGTGCCAGGGCTCAAACAGGGGGGGCGAACACTGAAGCTTTCTTT. Amino acid sequence: CARAQTGGANTEAFF.

The gene calls are TRBV7-2 and TRBJ2-1; 11 bases fit TRBD2. The junction had 4 bases not matched to a gene; V was cut back by 6 bases and J by 0 bases. Germline loops: CDR1 SGHTA, CDR2 FQGNSA. This CDR3 has 16 amino acids. CDR3 DNA sequence: TGTGCCAGCAGGATAGCGGGAGGGCTCTCCTACAATGAGCAGTTCTTC. Protein sequence: CASRIAGGLSYNEQFF.

The genes are TRBV10-3 and TRBJ2-3; D remains ambiguous. Germline loops: CDR1 ENHRY, CDR2 SYGVKD. The CDR3 is made up of 14 amino acids. With 0 bases removed from V and 5 bases from J, the gap between germline ends came to 9 bases. CDR3 in DNA: TGTGCCATCAGTGAGTCGTCCCTCGGAGATACGCAGTATTTT. Translated, it gives CAISESSLGDTQYF.

This chain uses TRBV30 with TRBJ1-1; possibly TRBD1 for D (5 bases). The CDR3 extends over 17 amino acids. Germline loops: CDR1 GTSNPN, CDR2 SVGIG (reference sequence). V was clipped by 0 bases and J by 1 base, with 18 bases between them. This CDR3 reads CAWSVLMKAGRNTEAFF. CDR3 DNA: TGTGCCTGGAGTGTACTTATGAAGGCAGGGCGGAACACTGAAGCTTTCTTT.